Listed here are 9 T cell receptor beta chains from one sample, sequenced in a study of T-cell reconstitution after alpha-beta-depleted transplantation in children. A TCRbeta library incorporating unique molecular identifiers was prepared. TCRdb redid the calling of the PCR reads with MiXCR, one entry per CDR3 protein. Of just under 550,000 distinct CDR3 sequences in the sample, about 16% were seen once. The starting material was PBMCs from the stem cell graft donor, obtained from the stem cell graft. These receptors originate from a human donor who donated a stem cell graft to a child with acute lymphoblastic leukemia.

The sample holds a few counts of this clonotype. The chain recombines TRBV29-1 with TRBJ1-2; maybe TRBD1 (6 bases). CDR1 and CDR2 from the germline V gene are SQVTM and ANQGSEA. The CDR3 has 12 residues. Trimming left V 4 bases short and J 2 bases short, with 8 bases between. The CDR3 coding sequence is TGCAGCGTTGTGGACAGAAACTATGGCTACACCTTC. The encoded protein is CSVVDRNYGYTF.

This clonotype was seen a handful of times. J is TRBJ2-1 and V is TRBV20-1; D is perhaps TRBD1 (6 bases). The CDR3 totals 14 residues. The V and J ends lost 0 bases and 4 bases respectively, with 10 bases between them. In germline, CDR1 is DFQATT, CDR2 SNEGSKA (reference sequence). The CDR3 loop is CSARDLTGYNEQFF. The CDR3 nucleotides read TGCAGTGCTAGAGACCTGACAGGTTACAATGAGCAGTTCTTC.

This clonotype was counted between two and nine times. The genes are TRBV12-3 or TRBV12-4 and TRBJ2-1, with 10 bases identical to TRBD1. This CDR3 region has 15 residues. The V and J ends lost 4 bases and 9 bases, in that order; junction bases with no gene match: 9. The CDR3 DNA follows: TGTGCCAGCAGTTCCGACAGGGGGCATGATGGTGAGCAGTTCTTC. It translates to CASSSDRGHDGEQFF.

The V and J genes are TRBV7-9 and TRBJ2-7; 9 nucleotides align to TRBD2. The germline V gene has CDR1 SEHNR and CDR2 FQNEAQ (reference sequence). V dropped 2 bases and J dropped 3; count of bases not matched to a gene: 8. This CDR3 is 16 amino acids long. The CDR3, as DNA: TGTGCCAGCAGCTTAATGTCTAGCGGGGCCCGCTACGAGCAGTACTTC. Its translation: CASSLMSSGARYEQYF. Full variable domain (outside the CDR3, taken from reference TRBV7-9 and TRBJ2-7): DTGVSQNPRHKITKRGQNVTFRCDPISEHNRLYWYRQTLGQGPEFLTYFQNEAQLEKSRLLSDRFSAERPKGSFSTLEIQRTEQGDSAMYLCASSLMSSGARYEQYFGPGTRLTVT.

This clonotype was counted a few times. The CDR3 nucleotides read TGTGCCAGCAGCTTCTCAAGGGGGGGAGCTTTCTTT. As protein: CASSFSRGGAFF. V usage is TRBV5-6 and J usage is TRBJ1-1, with a tentative D call TRBD1 (6 bases). There are 12 residues in the CDR3. The V gene's germline CDR1 is SGHDT and CDR2 YYEEEE. Trimming stripped 2 bases from V and 10 bases from J, with 12 bases between.

The chain employs TRBV27 and TRBJ1-1, with D hard to call. The CDR3 has 16 residues. Germline V CDR1 and CDR2: MNHEY, SMNVEV (reference sequence). The germline V and J ends were trimmed by 0 bases and 0 bases, with 11 bases remaining between them. The CDR3 loop is CASSLSGTPVNTEAFF. CDR3 sequence (DNA): TGTGCCAGCAGTTTATCCGGAACGCCAGTGAACACTGAAGCTTTCTTT.

This clonotype was detected a few times. This rearrangement joins TRBV3-1 to TRBJ1-4; unclear D gene. Per germline, CDR1 LGHDT and CDR2 YNNKEL (reference sequence). The CDR3 contains 15 residues. The V end was cut by 4 bases, the J end by 8 bases, with 17 bases between. As DNA, the CDR3 is TGTGCCAGCAGCCCCTCCGGGAGACATGGAGAAAAACTGTTTTTT. Amino acid sequence: CASSPSGRHGEKLFF. The whole variable domain, filled in from reference TRBV3-1 and TRBJ1-4, reads DTAVSQTPKYLVTQMGNDKSIKCEQNLGHDTMYWYKQDSKKFLKIMFSYNNKELIINETVPNRFSPKSPDKAHLNLHINSLELGDSAVYFCASSPSGRHGEKLFFGSGTQLSVL.

This clonotype turned up a few times. This chain uses TRBV7-2 with TRBJ2-5; 8 nucleotides agree with TRBD2. J was trimmed by 3 bases and V by 2 bases; bases with no gene match: 2. Germline-derived CDR1 and CDR2 are SGHTA and FQGNSA. CDR3 size: 14 residues. The DNA for the CDR3 is TGTGCCAGCAGCTTAAGGCGGGGGGAAGAGACCCAGTACTTC. Encoded protein: CASSLRRGEETQYF.

This clonotype turned up a few times. The rearrangement joins TRBV29-1 to TRBJ2-3; 7 bases align to TRBD1. The CDR3 extends over 15 amino acids. Germline V gene sequence: CDR1 SQVTM, CDR2 ANQGSEA. Germline trimming cut 4 bases from V and 2 bases from J; bases unmatched to any gene: 9. CDR3 sequence (DNA): TGCAGCGTTGGAACCACAGGGGCGACCACAGATACGCAGTATTTT. As protein: CSVGTTGATTDTQYF.